The TCR beta chain described here comes from a study of T cells in Graves' hyperthyroidism and ophthalmopathy. RNA transcripts served as the template for amplifying TCR beta CDR3 regions. The HTBI set primed first-round TCR CDR3 RT-PCR. One entry per CDR3 protein, called by TCRdb with MiXCR from the multiplex PCR reads. In the table there are around 570,000 distinct CDR3 sequences, nearly 20% of which are singletons. Details on this clonotype: No antigen is known for it.

Study-wide findings and caveats: Ophthalmopathy was predicted by the model a median of 6.5 months ahead of onset.

Germline assignment: CDR1 GTSNPN and CDR2 SVGIG (reference sequence). V lost 3 bases and J 2 bases, leaving 12 bases between the germline ends. The CDR3 is 14 residues long. Sequencing was done on a sample of blood. This chain links TRBV30 with TRBJ2-3; D perhaps matches TRBD2 (6 bases). This clonotype was sampled from a man aged 40-49 years with Graves' ophthalmopathy. The CDR3 bases are TGTGCCTGGAGGCGGGATCACTACACAGATACGCAGTATTTT. Translation gives CAWRRDHYTDTQYF. Using reference TRBV30 and TRBJ2-3 for the parts outside the CDR3, the full variable domain is SQTIHQWPATLVQPVGSPLSLECTVEGTSNPNLYWYRQAAGRGLQLLFYSVGIGQISSEVPQNLSASRPQDRQFILSSKKLLLSDSGFYLCAWRRDHYTDTQYFGPGTRLTVL.